The source of this T cell receptor (beta chain) is a study of shared clonotypes between healthy human individuals. About the study: Plates per donor: three CD4 naive, three CD4 memory, two CD8 naive, one CD8 memory.

Produced via immunoSEQ multiplex PCR; TCRdb's table is partial and in-frame only. The sample includes around 2,000,000 clones, 85% to 95% seen only once; the top ten take 0.85% to 1.3%. Cells designated naive CD8 were CD45RO-negative and were positively selected for CCR7, with terminally differentiated effector memory CD45RA+ cells excluded. This CDR3 has 13 amino acids. Trimming took 7 bases from V and 0 from J; bases not matched to a gene: 2. Germline lookup yields CDR1 MNHEY and CDR2 SVGAGI. The sample consisted of naive CD8+ T cells sorted from blood. This clonotype was obtained from a man between 18 and 35 years old in good health. This sequence joins TRBV6-5 and TRBJ2-7, with 8 positions matching TRBD2. This CDR3 reads CASNSGNSYEQYF. DNA of the CDR3: TGTGCCAGCAATAGCGGGAACTCCTACGAGCAGTACTTC.